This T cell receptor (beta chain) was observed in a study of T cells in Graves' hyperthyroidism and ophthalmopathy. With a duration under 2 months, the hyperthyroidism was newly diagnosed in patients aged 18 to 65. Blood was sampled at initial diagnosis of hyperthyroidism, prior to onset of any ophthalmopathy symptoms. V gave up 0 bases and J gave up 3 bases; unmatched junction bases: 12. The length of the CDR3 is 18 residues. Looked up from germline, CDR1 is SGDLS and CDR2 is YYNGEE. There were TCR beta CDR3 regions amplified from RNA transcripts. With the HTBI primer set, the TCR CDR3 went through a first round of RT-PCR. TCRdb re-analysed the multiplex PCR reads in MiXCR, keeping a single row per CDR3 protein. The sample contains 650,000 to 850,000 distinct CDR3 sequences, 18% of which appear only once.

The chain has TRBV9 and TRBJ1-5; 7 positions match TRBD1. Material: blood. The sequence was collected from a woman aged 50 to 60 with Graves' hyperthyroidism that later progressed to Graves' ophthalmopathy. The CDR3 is CASSVGLLGGWDNQPQHF. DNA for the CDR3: TGTGCCAGCAGCGTAGGTCTCTTAGGGGGCTGGGACAATCAGCCCCAGCATTTT. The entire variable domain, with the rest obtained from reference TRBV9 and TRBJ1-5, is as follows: DSGVTQTPKHLITATGQRVTLRCSPRSGDLSVYWYQQSLDQGLQFLIQYYNGEERAKGNILERFSAQQFPDLHSELNLSSLELGDSALYFCASSVGLLGGWDNQPQHFGDGTRLSIL.